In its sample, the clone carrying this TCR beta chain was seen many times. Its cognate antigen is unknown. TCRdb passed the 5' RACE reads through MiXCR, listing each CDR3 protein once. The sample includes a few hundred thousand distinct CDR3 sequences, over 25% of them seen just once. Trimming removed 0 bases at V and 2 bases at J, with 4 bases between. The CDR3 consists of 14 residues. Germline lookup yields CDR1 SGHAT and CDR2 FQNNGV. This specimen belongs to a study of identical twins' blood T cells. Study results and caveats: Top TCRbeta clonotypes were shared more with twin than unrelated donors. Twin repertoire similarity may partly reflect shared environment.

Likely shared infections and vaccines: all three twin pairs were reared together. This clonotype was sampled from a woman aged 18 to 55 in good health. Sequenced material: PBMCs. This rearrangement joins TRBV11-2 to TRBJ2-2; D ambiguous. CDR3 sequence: CASSLEINTGELFF. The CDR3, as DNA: TGTGCCAGCAGCTTAGAAATCAACACCGGGGAGCTGTTTTTT.